This T cell receptor (beta chain) was obtained from a study of beta chain features in type 1 diabetes. Notes on the study in general: Patients' naive, central memory and regulatory TCRB repertoires appeared more alike than those of healthy donors. Shortening that was moderate but significant affected the TCRB CDR3s of Type 1 diabetes patients in all four CD4+ subsets.

Reverse transcription of all isolated RNA meant that expressed TCRB transcripts were sequenced. Repertoires were generated with immunoSEQ multiplex PCR, while TCRdb's copy carries only in-frame clones and drops some. The table has approximately 380,000 clones, more than 13% seen once. Details on this clone: What it binds is unknown. Other DNA sequences in the same sample also yield this CDR3.

V was shortened by 2 bases and J by 5 bases, with 10 bases between the two germline ends. Germline CDR1 is SGHNT and CDR2 is YYREEE (reference sequence). This CDR3 spans 13 amino acids. The source of this sequence is a woman under 30 in good health. The V gene is TRBV5-4, the J gene TRBJ2-5; D perhaps matches TRBD2 (6 bases). The source material was naive CD4+ T cells from blood. CDR3 in DNA: TGTGCCAGCAGCTTAGGGACTGGGGAGACCCAGTACTTC. Translation gives CASSLGTGETQYF.